These 16 T cell receptor beta chains share one sample of origin, sequenced in a study of spatial heterogeneity in lung cancer. Each CDR3 protein gets one entry after TCRdb re-called the 5' RACE reads with MiXCR. Altogether 39,000 or so distinct CDR3 sequences are present, roughly a tenth being singletons, with the ten largest covering 15% to 20%. Time point specified: blood at routine non-recurrence follow-up after resection. The material sequenced was PBMCs, taken at follow-up. Receptor source: a female donor with early-stage non-small cell lung cancer.

This clonotype came up many times. The rearrangement uses TRBV20-1 and TRBJ2-5; TRBD2 agrees at 10 bases. The CDR3 length is 10 residues. CDR1 is DFQATT and CDR2 is SNEGSKA in the germline V gene (reference sequence). V lost 6 bases and J lost 10; bases outside the gene matches: 2. CDR3 in amino acids: CSAERGGQYF. The CDR3 DNA reads TGCAGTGCGGAGCGGGGGGGCCAGTACTTC.

This clonotype has at least ten counts. The chain carries TRBV6-6 and TRBJ2-4; D possibly matches TRBD1 or TRBD2 (5 bases each). V was trimmed by 9 bases and J by 4 bases, leaving 19 bases between them. The germline gives CDR1 MNHNY, CDR2 SVGAGI (reference sequence). The CDR3 has 15 residues. CDR3: CASWGPPGKKNIQYF. The CDR3 nucleotides are TGTGCCAGTTGGGGACCCCCGGGAAAGAAAAACATTCAGTACTTC.

The J gene is TRBJ2-2, the V gene TRBV19, with 9 bases that match TRBD1. In germline, CDR1 is LNHDA, CDR2 SQIVND (reference sequence). Trimming took 7 bases from V and 3 from J; bases not matched to a gene: 9. This CDR3 comprises 16 residues. The CDR3 DNA follows: TGTGCCAGTAAGAGACCGGGACAGGGAGACACCGGGGAGCTGTTTTTT. Protein: CASKRPGQGDTGELFF.

This clonotype came up a few times. The V and J genes are TRBV11-2 and TRBJ2-5; 8 nucleotides align to TRBD2. Looked up from germline, CDR1 is SGHAT and CDR2 is FQNNGV. This CDR3 contains 14 residues. Germline trimming cut 5 bases from V and 7 bases from J; bases unmatched to any gene: 9. The CDR3 reads CASSPRGGGGTQYF. In DNA, the CDR3 is TGTGCCAGCAGCCCTCGGGGGGGTGGTGGGACCCAGTACTTC.

Concerning this clonotype: A much larger clone sits a single nucleotide away, making a read error possible. This chain connects TRBV7-2 to TRBJ2-3; 12 nucleotides align to TRBD2. Germline trimming cut 5 bases from V and 11 bases from J; bases unmatched to any gene: 8. The germline gives CDR1 SGHTA, CDR2 FQGNSA. The CDR3 is 14 amino acids. This chain's CDR3 is CASSRTSGVPKQYF. CDR3 nucleotide sequence: TGTGCCAGCAGCAGGACTAGCGGGGTGCCAAAGCAGTATTTT.

This clonotype was recorded a few times. The chain has TRBV5-4 and TRBJ2-3, with D hard to call. This CDR3 has 13 amino acids. The V and J ends lost 0 bases and 4 bases respectively, with 6 bases between them. In germline, CDR1 is SGHNT, CDR2 YYREEE (reference sequence). The CDR3 bases are TGTGCCAGCAGCTTGGACAGACCAGATACGCAGTATTTT. Its translation is CASSLDRPDTQYF.

The genes are TRBV20-1 and TRBJ2-5; no reliable D call. The ends were cut back, 4 bases at V and 1 base at J, with 7 bases in the middle. From germline, CDR1 is DFQATT and CDR2 SNEGSKA (reference sequence). The CDR3 sequence is 12 residues long. CDR3 protein: CSANQVQETQYF. The CDR3, as DNA: TGCAGTGCTAATCAGGTCCAAGAGACCCAGTACTTC.

This clonotype was seen repeatedly, ten times or more. This rearrangement joins TRBV7-2 to TRBJ1-5; D is possibly TRBD1 (5 bases). Germline-derived CDR1 and CDR2 are SGHTA and FQGNSA. This CDR3 comprises 14 residues. Trimming stripped 3 bases from V and 4 bases from J, with 10 bases between. DNA for the CDR3: TGTGCCAGCAGCTTTGGGCAGGGTAATCAGCCCCAGCATTTT. Protein sequence: CASSFGQGNQPQHF. Combining the CDR3 with reference TRBV7-2 and TRBJ1-5 gives the whole variable domain GAGVSQSPSNKVTEKGKDVELRCDPISGHTALYWYRQSLGQGLEFLIYFQGNSAPDKSGLPSDRFSAERTGGSVSTLTIQRTQQEDSAVYLCASSFGQGNQPQHFGDGTRLSIL.

Comments on this clonotype: A clone one base away is much larger, so this may be a read error. V gene TRBV11-3 combines with J gene TRBJ2-1; D uncertain. The CDR3 is made up of 12 amino acids. Trimming shortened V by 8 bases and J by 7 bases, and 12 bases separated the two germline ends. CDR1 is SGHNT and CDR2 is YENEEA in the germline V gene. CDR3 in amino acids: CASRSRENEQFF. The DNA for the CDR3 is TGTGCCAGCCGCTCAAGAGAAAATGAGCAGTTCTTC.

The chain recombines TRBV19 with TRBJ1-1, with TRBD1 identical over 9 bases. Trimming took 6 bases from V and 1 from J; bases not matched to a gene: 3. The CDR3 contains 14 residues. From germline, CDR1 is LNHDA and CDR2 SQIVND (reference sequence). As DNA, the CDR3 is TGTGCCAGTAGCCAGGACAGGGGGAACACTGAAGCTTTCTTT. Translated, it gives CASSQDRGNTEAFF. The entire variable domain, with the rest obtained from reference TRBV19 and TRBJ1-1, is as follows: DGGITQSPKYLFRKEGQNVTLSCEQNLNHDAMYWYRQDPGQGLRLIYYSQIVNDFQKGDIAEGYSVSREKKESFPLTVTSAQKNPTAFYLCASSQDRGNTEAFFGQGTRLTVV.

A few counts support this clonotype. V is TRBV6-2 or TRBV6-3 and J is TRBJ2-3; 10 bases map to TRBD1. J was trimmed by 9 bases and V by 8 bases; bases with no gene match: 11. The CDR3 spans 14 residues. Looked up from germline, CDR1 is MNHEY and CDR2 is SVGEGT. CDR3 loop: CASRYDRGRGTQYF. The CDR3 nucleotides read TGTGCCAGCCGATACGACAGGGGGCGAGGGACGCAGTATTTT.

Ten or more counts support this clonotype. The CDR3 protein is CASSPAGLSSYEQYF. The CDR3 DNA reads TGCGCCAGCAGCCCGGCGGGACTCAGCTCCTACGAGCAGTACTTC. The chain recombines TRBV5-1 with TRBJ2-7, with D tentatively TRBD2 (6 bases). V was shortened by 4 bases and J by 0 bases, with 14 bases between the two germline ends. CDR1 is SGHRS, CDR2 YFSETQ, per germline. The CDR3 sequence is 15 residues long.

This sequence joins TRBV20-1 and TRBJ2-7; 7 nucleotides agree with TRBD1. V lost 5 bases, J lost 6 bases, and 13 bases stayed unmatched. This CDR3 has 14 amino acids. The germline V gene encodes CDR1 DFQATT and CDR2 SNEGSKA (reference sequence). The CDR3 bases are TGCAGTGCTGAGGACAGGCCACCATCGGGCGAGCAGTACTTC. Protein sequence: CSAEDRPPSGEQYF.

This clonotype has a handful of counts. This chain uses TRBV2 with TRBJ1-2; D is undetermined. There are 13 residues in the CDR3. Trimming left V 4 bases short and J 6 bases short, with 12 bases between. Germline V gene sequence: CDR1 SNHLY, CDR2 FYNNEI. The CDR3 protein is CASSVGFGDGYTF. The DNA for the CDR3 is TGTGCCAGCAGTGTAGGTTTCGGGGATGGCTACACCTTC.

This clonotype was detected many times. The rearrangement links TRBV13 to TRBJ2-7; no clear D gene. Trimming removed 2 bases at V and 4 bases at J, with 12 bases between. The CDR3 has 14 residues. Germline CDR1 is PRHDT and CDR2 is FYEKMQ (reference sequence). This CDR3 reads CASSLRSREYEQYF. The CDR3 DNA is TGTGCCAGCAGCTTAAGGAGCCGAGAGTACGAGCAGTACTTC.

The chain links TRBV3-1 to TRBJ1-2; D gene ambiguous. The CDR3 contains 14 residues. V lost 0 bases and J lost 7, with 12 bases in between. CDR1 LGHDT and CDR2 YNNKEL come from the germline V gene (reference sequence). This CDR3 is CASSQDRGSGGYTF. The CDR3 coding sequence is TGTGCCAGCAGCCAAGATCGAGGGTCCGGTGGCTACACCTTC.